Given below is one T cell receptor beta chain in context. The source of the sample is a study of T cells in Graves' hyperthyroidism and ophthalmopathy. On the basis of clinical symptoms, serum thyroxine and TRAb, thyroid ultrasound and orbital computed tomography, diagnoses were made. J lost 9 bases, V lost 4 bases, and 7 bases had no gene match. The CDR3 runs to 14 residues. Germline CDR1 is MNHEY and CDR2 is SVGEGT. TCR beta CDR3 regions were amplified from RNA. In the first-round RT-PCR of the TCR CDR3, the HTBI primer set was used. TCRdb re-called the multiplex PCR reads with MiXCR, one entry per CDR3 protein. Counted here are approximately 360,000 distinct CDR3 sequences, 25% occurring once; the ten biggest clones make up 73%.

The rearrangement links TRBV6-2 or TRBV6-3 to TRBJ2-1; TRBD2 matches at 9 bases. The clonotype comes from a man in his fifties or sixties with Graves' hyperthyroidism. The specimen sequenced was blood. The CDR3 DNA is TGTGCCAGCAGTTGGACTAGCGCGATCAGTGAGCAGTTCTTC. Amino acids: CASSWTSAISEQFF.